This entry features one T cell receptor (beta chain) sequence. This entry is derived from a study of blood T cell repertoires in COVID-19. Whole-study context: There were acute and convalescent COVID-19 samples, and they came from the United States, Italy and Spain.

Trimming took off 5 bases at V and 2 bases at J, with 12 bases between the two ends. CDR3 length equals 14 residues. Germline CDR1 reads MNHEY; CDR2 reads SMNVEV (reference sequence). Methods used by the authors: Reference gene primer amplification yielded estimated nucleated cell counts. The protocol was immunoSEQ multiplex PCR, while the TCRdb copy is restricted to in-frame clones and leaves out a portion. D and trimming were read from the DNA, whereas the V and J calls and clone size are those reported in that table. The table lists tens of thousands of clones, around three quarters of them singletons.

This TCR came from a woman aged 80 or older with active or convalescent COVID-19. The gene calls are TRBV27 and TRBJ1-2; no reliable D call. The sequenced sample was peripheral blood. Here the CDR3 reads CASSPSGINYGYTF. Here the CDR3 DNA reads TGTGCCAGCAGTCCCTCTGGCATAAACTATGGCTACACCTTC.